The 7 T cell receptor beta chains given below trace back to one sample, sequenced in a study of cytomegalovirus exposure and HLA in healthy donors. The PCR employed 60 Vbeta primers together with 13 Jbeta primers. Repertoires were generated with immunoSEQ multiplex PCR, while TCRdb's copy carries only in-frame clones and drops some. This repertoire shows approximately 120,000 clones, about 10% found once; its top ten account for around 4.6%. Sequencing was done on a sample of PBMCs. The receptors here all came from a woman aged 18-29 years in good health and CMV-seropositive.

The sample holds a few counts of this clone. One end of the junction does not line up with germline, which may come from a read error. The V call is TRBV2, the J call TRBJ1-3, with D possibly TRBD1 on 5 matching bases. The CDR3 loop spans 15 amino acids. Germline V gene sequence: CDR1 SNHLY, CDR2 FYNNEI. Here the CDR3 DNA reads TGTGCCAGCACTGAAGATCAGGGCTCTGGAAACACCATATATTTT. Its protein product is CASTEDQGSGNTIYF.

J is TRBJ1-5 and V is TRBV27, with D possibly TRBD1 on 6 matching bases. Germline V gives CDR1 MNHEY, CDR2 SMNVEV (reference sequence). CDR3 size: 14 residues. V shed 4 bases and J shed 7 bases, with 14 bases lying between them. The DNA for the CDR3 is TGTGCCAGCAGTTATGGACAGCCCCACCAGCCCCAGCATTTT. It codes for CASSYGQPHQPQHF.

This clone was counted only a few times. This sequence joins TRBV28 and TRBJ2-5; 12 nucleotides match TRBD2. CDR3 size: 16 residues. Germline trimming cut 6 bases from V and 3 bases from J; bases unmatched to any gene: 8. The V gene's germline CDR1 is MDHEN and CDR2 SYDVKM. The CDR3 reads CASSKWTSGTKETQYF. CDR3 DNA sequence: TGTGCCAGCAGCAAGTGGACTAGCGGGACCAAAGAGACCCAGTACTTC.

The chain is built from TRBV2 and TRBJ1-2; perhaps TRBD1 as D (5 bases). The CDR3 consists of 14 residues. Germline V lookup: CDR1 SNHLY, CDR2 FYNNEI. The germline V and J ends were trimmed by 2 bases and 3 bases, with 10 bases remaining between them. In DNA form, the CDR3 reads TGTGCCAGCAGTGAATATTGGGGGGACTATGGCTACACCTTC. Residues: CASSEYWGDYGYTF.

The V call is TRBV5-1, the J call TRBJ2-5; 9 bases are a match to TRBD2. The CDR3 runs to 16 residues. Germline CDR1 SGHRS, CDR2 YFSETQ. The V gene end was trimmed by 7 bases and the J gene end by 4 bases; junction bases not matched to a gene: 14. For the CDR3, the DNA is TGCGCCAGCGCTCCTGGGAGCGGGAGGAAGGCAGAGACCCAGTACTTC. Translated: CASAPGSGRKAETQYF.

The gene calls are TRBV25-1 and TRBJ2-1; 8 bases agree with TRBD1. The junction had 15 bases not matched to a gene; V was cut back by 4 bases and J by 7 bases. The CDR3 has 17 residues. The germline V gene has CDR1 MGHDK and CDR2 SYGVNS. Here the CDR3 DNA reads TGTGCCAGCAGTGGTGACAGGCGGACAGGGCCCGGGAATGAGCAGTTCTTC. It yields the protein CASSGDRRTGPGNEQFF.

The gene calls are TRBV7-9 and TRBJ2-7; D is uncertain. V gave up 5 bases and J gave up 6 bases, with 11 bases separating them. CDR1 SEHNR and CDR2 FQNEAQ come from the germline V gene (reference sequence). The CDR3 spans 12 residues. The CDR3 DNA sequence: TGTGCCAGCAGCCCCCAAACAAGCGAGCAGTACTTC. As protein: CASSPQTSEQYF. Drawing the rest from reference TRBV7-9 and TRBJ2-7, the complete variable domain is DTGVSQNPRHKITKRGQNVTFRCDPISEHNRLYWYRQTLGQGPEFLTYFQNEAQLEKSRLLSDRFSAERPKGSFSTLEIQRTEQGDSAMYLCASSPQTSEQYFGPGTRLTVT.